These 27 T cell receptor beta chains were all obtained from the same sample, sequenced in a study of regulatory T cells in long-lasting Graves disease. Arm-PCR of CDR3 regions and iRepertoire HTBI primers were used to build TCR beta libraries. TCRdb reprocessed the multiplex PCR reads with MiXCR, giving one entry per CDR3 protein. The table has almost 450,000 distinct CDR3 sequences, about 15% seen once. Noted time point: newly diagnosed GD, antithyroid drugs for less than 3 months. RNA isolated from PBMCs was used to make the TCR library. These data were also reused for a study on T cells in Graves' hyperthyroidism and ophthalmopathy.

This specimen was peripheral blood mononuclear cells (PBMCs), taken at new diagnosis, from a patient treated with antithyroid drugs. The receptors derive from a woman in her thirties with Graves disease.

This clonotype was counted at least ten times. The chain couples TRBV3-1 to TRBJ1-4, with TRBD1 as a possible D gene (5 bases). The V and J ends lost 2 bases and 11 bases respectively, with 27 bases between them. CDR1 and CDR2 (germline): LGHDT, YNNKEL (reference sequence). This CDR3 has 18 amino acids. CDR3 residues: CASSQRTSDGPGVRKLFF. In nucleotides, the CDR3 is TGTGCCAGCAGCCAACGAACATCGGACGGCCCGGGGGTGAGGAAACTGTTTTTT.

This clonotype was counted ten times or more. The chain joins TRBV10-3 to TRBJ2-7; 9 bases are shared with TRBD2. CDR1 ENHRY and CDR2 SYGVKD come from the germline V gene. Trimming cost V 3 bases and J 0 bases; bases outside gene matches: 6. CDR3 length equals 16 residues. The CDR3 DNA follows: TGTGCCATCAGTGACCCGAGACTAGCGGCCTCCTACGAGCAGTACTTC. Its translation is CAISDPRLAASYEQYF.

This clonotype was picked up many times. The rearrangement links TRBV5-1 to TRBJ1-1; no firm D call. This CDR3 has 16 residues. The V and J ends lost 0 bases and 2 bases respectively, with 14 bases between them. The germline V gene encodes CDR1 SGHRS and CDR2 YFSETQ. The CDR3: CASSLAVGYSNTEAFF. The CDR3 nucleotides read TGCGCCAGCAGCTTGGCGGTTGGATACAGCAACACTGAAGCTTTCTTT.

This clonotype was detected many times. The chain joins TRBV20-1 to TRBJ1-5, with TRBD1 matching over 9 bases. With V trimmed by 3 bases and J by 4 bases, 13 bases remained unmatched. The CDR3 has 17 amino acids. In germline, CDR1 is DFQATT, CDR2 SNEGSKA (reference sequence). CDR3 sequence reads: CSASNPGQGSENQPQHF. The CDR3 DNA is TGCAGTGCTAGTAATCCGGGACAGGGTTCCGAAAATCAGCCCCAGCATTTT.

There are a few counts of this clonotype. This sequence joins TRBV7-2 and TRBJ2-2; 8 positions agree with TRBD2. Germline CDR1 and CDR2: SGHTA and FQGNSA. CDR3 size: 16 residues. Trimming cost V 5 bases and J 4 bases; bases outside gene matches: 9. The CDR3 loop is CASSRREGQVTGELFF. CDR3 nucleotides: TGTGCCAGCAGCCGACGGGAGGGACAAGTCACCGGGGAGCTGTTTTTT.

Comments on this clonotype: A far larger clone is only one base removed, so a read error is likely. The genes are TRBV5-1 and TRBJ2-1; D ambiguous. In germline, CDR1 is SGHRS, CDR2 YFSETQ. The CDR3 totals 13 residues. The CDR3 nucleotides are TGTGCCAGCAGCTTGAGTCCACCCTACGAGCAGTTCTTC. It translates to CASSLSPPYEQFF. Full variable domain (remainder filled in from reference TRBV5-1 and TRBJ2-1): KAGVTQTPRYLIKTRGQQVTLSCSPISGHRSVSWYQQTPGQGLQFLFEYFSETQRNKGNFPGRFSGRQFSNSRSEMNVSTLELGDSALYLCASSLSPPYEQFFGPGTRLTVL.

This clonotype was recorded a few times. This chain joins TRBV18 and TRBJ1-6; D ambiguous. Germline V gene sequence: CDR1 KGHSH, CDR2 LQKENI. The CDR3 sequence is 13 residues long. The V end was cut by 5 bases, the J end by 8 bases, with 10 bases between. CDR3 nucleotide sequence: TGTGCCAGCTCAAATTCCGGTGATTCACCCCTCCACTTT. Protein product: CASSNSGDSPLHF.

This clonotype was observed many times. V usage is TRBV2 and J usage is TRBJ2-1; 8 nucleotides match TRBD2. CDR3 length equals 16 residues. The J segment lost 0 bases and the V segment lost 5 bases, leaving 6 bases of the junction unmatched. Per the germline V gene, CDR1 is SNHLY and CDR2 is FYNNEI. DNA for the CDR3: TGTGCCAGCAGTTTTAGCGGGGCTAGCTCCTACAATGAGCAGTTCTTC. Its protein product is CASSFSGASSYNEQFF. Filled out from reference TRBV2 and TRBJ2-1, the complete variable domain reads EPEVTQTPSHQVTQMGQEVILRCVPISNHLYFYWYRQILGQKVEFLVSFYNNEISEKSEIFDDQFSVERPDGSNFTLKIRSTKLEDSAMYFCASSFSGASSYNEQFFGPGTRLTVL.

This chain uses TRBV28 with TRBJ1-2; 12 nucleotides match TRBD1. The CDR3 covers 15 residues. CDR1 MDHEN and CDR2 SYDVKM come from the germline V gene. Trimming at V came to 2 bases and at J to 7 bases, leaving 5 bases not matched to a gene. This CDR3 is CASSLPGTGGGGYTF. CDR3 bases: TGTGCCAGCAGTTTACCCGGGACAGGGGGCGGTGGCTACACCTTC.

Ten or more counts support this clonotype. The chain recombines TRBV20-1 with TRBJ2-1; 7 bases agree with TRBD2. CDR1 is DFQATT and CDR2 is SNEGSKA in the germline V gene (reference sequence). This CDR3 spans 15 amino acids. V lost 6 bases to trimming and J lost 4 bases; unmatched junction nucleotides: 12. The CDR3 reads CSAPNPSGTYNEQFF. DNA for the CDR3: TGCAGTGCCCCTAACCCTAGCGGCACATACAATGAGCAGTTCTTC.

The chain joins TRBV29-1 to TRBJ2-1, with D perhaps matching TRBD2 (5 bases). There are 13 residues in the CDR3. Deletions cut 7 bases from V and 8 bases from J, with 18 bases between. From germline, CDR1 is SQVTM and CDR2 ANQGSEA. DNA for the CDR3: TGCAGCGGCCGGGAAGGGATCGTCCATGAGCAGTTCTTC. It yields the protein CSGREGIVHEQFF.

This clonotype was counted many times. One junction end disagrees with the germline gene, perhaps due to a read error. This rearrangement joins TRBV5-1 to TRBJ2-1; D may match TRBD1 or TRBD2 (6 bases each). The CDR3 is 14 amino acids. Germline CDR1 SGHRS, CDR2 YFSETQ. The chain's CDR3 is CASSQGGSYNEQFF. In nucleotides, the CDR3 is TGTGCCAGCAGCCAAGGGGGGTCTTACAATGAGCAGTTCTTC.

On this clonotype: A much larger clone lies one base from this, so it may be a read error. The chain has TRBV11-2 and TRBJ2-3; the match to TRBD2 covers 11 bases. TRBJ2-1 explains the end of the DNA better; the J call may be wrong. This CDR3 has 16 amino acids. Germline V CDR1 and CDR2: SGHAT, FQNNGV. CDR3 protein: CASSSGGGLAAREQFF. DNA for the CDR3: TGTGCCAGCAGCTCGGGGGGGGGACTAGCGGCACGTGAGCAGTTCTTC.

This clonotype was picked up many times. This chain's CDR3 is CSVGTGYEQYF. In nucleotides, the CDR3 is TGCAGCGTTGGAACGGGCTACGAGCAGTACTTC. The rearrangement uses TRBV29-1 and TRBJ2-7; D gene unclear. V gave up 4 bases and J gave up 3 bases, with 7 bases separating them. Germline V gives CDR1 SQVTM, CDR2 ANQGSEA. CDR3 length: 11 amino acids.

This clonotype was detected only a few times. A read error may account for a junction end that differs from germline. The chain combines TRBV3-1 with TRBJ1-2; D might be TRBD1 (5 bases). The CDR3 covers 14 residues. Germline V lookup: CDR1 LGHDT, CDR2 YNNKEL (reference sequence). This CDR3 reads CASRQDGGGYGYTF. The CDR3 DNA is TGTGCCAGCAGACAAGACGGGGGGGGGTATGGCTACACCTTC.

Ten or more counts support this clonotype. The chain couples TRBV11-1 to TRBJ2-2; tentatively, D is TRBD2 (6 bases). This CDR3 contains 16 residues. Germline CDR1 reads SGHAT; CDR2 reads FQDESV (reference sequence). The V end was cut by 5 bases, the J end by 2 bases, with 15 bases between. The CDR3 DNA follows: TGTGCCAGCAGCCGTCCGCGGGGCCACAACACCGGGGAGCTGTTTTTT. The encoded protein is CASSRPRGHNTGELFF. Supplemented by reference TRBV11-1 and TRBJ2-2, the full variable domain reads EAEVAQSPRYKITEKSQAVAFWCDPISGHATLYWYRQILGQGPELLVQFQDESVVDDSQLPKDRFSAERLKGVDSTLKIQPAELGDSAMYLCASSRPRGHNTGELFFGEGSRLTVL.

This clonotype has at least ten counts. This chain joins TRBV20-1 and TRBJ2-2; possible D gene TRBD2, 6 bases. This CDR3 comprises 15 residues. The V end was cut by 3 bases, the J end by 3 bases, with 14 bases between. Germline V gene sequence: CDR1 DFQATT, CDR2 SNEGSKA (reference sequence). CDR3 in DNA: TGCAGTGCTAGGATAGTCGGGACTGACACCGGGGAGCTGTTTTTT. This codes for CSARIVGTDTGELFF.

This clonotype was picked up a small number of times. A single base separates this from a much larger clone, so it may be a read error. The chain couples TRBV7-2 to TRBJ2-1; 9 bases line up with TRBD2. Germline values: CDR1 SGHTA, CDR2 FQGNSA. V lost 5 bases, J lost 5 bases, and 13 bases stayed unmatched. This CDR3 contains 17 residues. The CDR3 here is CASSLYSGGIGDNEQFF. The CDR3 bases are TGTGCCAGCAGCCTTTATAGCGGGGGTATAGGGGACAATGAGCAGTTCTTC.

This clonotype was found many times. The chain recombines TRBV6-1 with TRBJ2-3; TRBD1 matches 8 bases. This CDR3 region has 14 residues. V was clipped by 6 bases and J by 3 bases; unmatched bases: 5. Germline V lookup: CDR1 MNHNS, CDR2 SASEGT. The DNA for the CDR3 is TGTGCCAGCAGGCTAGGACAGGGAACAGATACGCAGTATTTT. Its translation: CASRLGQGTDTQYF.

This clonotype was detected many times. The chain links TRBV28 to TRBJ1-2; D not resolved. Germline V gene sequence: CDR1 MDHEN, CDR2 SYDVKM. This CDR3 is built from 16 residues. V was clipped by 0 bases and J by 5 bases, with 16 bases between them. CDR3 sequence: CASSLWSRSSLYGYTF. The DNA for the CDR3 is TGTGCCAGCAGTTTATGGTCCCGGAGCTCCCTTTATGGCTACACCTTC.

This clonotype occurred many times. This chain uses TRBV2 with TRBJ2-1, with D tentatively TRBD1 (6 bases). The V end was cut by 6 bases, the J end by 4 bases, with 16 bases between. The length of the CDR3 is 15 residues. Looked up from germline, CDR1 is SNHLY and CDR2 is FYNNEI. The CDR3 bases are TGTGCCAGCAGGGGAAACAGGGACCGATACAATGAGCAGTTCTTC. Its protein product is CASRGNRDRYNEQFF. Variable domain in full (rest from reference TRBV2 and TRBJ2-1): EPEVTQTPSHQVTQMGQEVILRCVPISNHLYFYWYRQILGQKVEFLVSFYNNEISEKSEIFDDQFSVERPDGSNFTLKIRSTKLEDSAMYFCASRGNRDRYNEQFFGPGTRLTVL.

This clonotype was observed at least ten times. The rearrangement joins TRBV7-8 to TRBJ1-5, with D hard to call. The CDR3 runs 15 residues. With 0 bases removed from V and 0 bases from J, the gap between germline ends came to 6 bases. CDR1 and CDR2 (germline): SGHVS, FQNEAQ. CDR3 protein: CASSLAYSSNQPQHF. CDR3 nucleotide sequence: TGTGCCAGCAGCTTAGCTTACAGTAGCAATCAGCCCCAGCATTTT.

The table lists this clonotype with many counts. This chain uses TRBV7-8 with TRBJ1-2, with D hard to call. Germline CDR1 is SGHVS and CDR2 is FQNEAQ. Trimming pared 0 bases from V and 1 base from J, leaving 6 bases between. This CDR3 has 14 residues. CDR3 sequence reads: CASSLAPDNYGYTF. CDR3 nucleotides: TGTGCCAGCAGCTTAGCGCCTGATAACTATGGCTACACCTTC.

In its sample, this clonotype was seen a few times. This rearrangement joins TRBV28 to TRBJ1-2; D possibly corresponds to TRBD1 (6 bases). Per the germline V gene, CDR1 is MDHEN and CDR2 is SYDVKM. CDR3 length: 14 amino acids. V lost 1 base to trimming and J lost 4 bases, with 10 bases between them. The CDR3 bases are TGTGCCAGCAGTTTATATATACAGGGCTATGGCTACACCTTC. It specifies CASSLYIQGYGYTF.

This clonotype has only a few counts. The genes are TRBV27 and TRBJ1-2, with TRBD1 as a possible D gene (5 bases). The CDR3 consists of 11 residues. The V gene's germline CDR1 is MNHEY and CDR2 SMNVEV (reference sequence). The V end was cut by 10 bases, the J end by 7 bases, with 13 bases between. The CDR3 loop reads CAIRGLGGYTF. CDR3 DNA sequence: TGTGCCATCCGGGGCTTGGGTGGCTACACCTTC.

This clonotype has a count of ten or more. J is TRBJ1-5 and V is TRBV3-1; weak D call: TRBD1 (5 bases). This CDR3 spans 14 amino acids. V was pared by 4 bases and J by 2 bases, with 9 bases between. Per the germline V gene, CDR1 is LGHDT and CDR2 is YNNKEL (reference sequence). The CDR3 coding sequence is TGTGCCAGCAGCCCGGGGGAGGGCAATCAGCCCCAGCATTTT. This codes for CASSPGEGNQPQHF.

The J gene is TRBJ1-1, the V gene TRBV25-1, with D perhaps matching TRBD1 (5 bases). This CDR3 has 13 amino acids. Germline lookup yields CDR1 MGHDK and CDR2 SYGVNS. V was shortened by 7 bases and J by 2 bases, with 11 bases between the two germline ends. In nucleotides, the CDR3 is TGTGCCAGCACCCATAGGGGTAACACTGAAGCTTTCTTT. This translates into CASTHRGNTEAFF.